The TCR beta chain under discussion was sequenced for a study of blood T cell repertoires in COVID-19. About the research overall: Material from acute and convalescent COVID-19 was sourced from the United States, Italy and Spain. T cells, B-cell-depleted T cells, or PBMCs supplied cDNA or gDNA.

Methods used by the authors: Amplification of reference gene primers was used by the study to estimate nucleated cell counts. Measured with immunoSEQ multiplex PCR; TCRdb has only the in-frame clones, and not every one. V, J and clone size were drawn from that table, and D and trimming were deduced from the DNA. This table has around 150,000 clones, around 82% appearing once. This clone has just one count. V was pared by 3 bases and J by 0 bases, with 20 bases between. Germline CDR1 is KGHSH and CDR2 is LQKENI. The CDR3 length is 19 residues. The sequence came from a man in his 60s with acute or convalescent COVID-19. This chain connects TRBV18 to TRBJ1-4; maybe TRBD1 (6 bases). Sequencing used peripheral blood. CDR3 coding DNA: TGTGCCAGCTCACCCCTCCTCGGCGGGGGGCAAGCAACTAATGAAAAACTGTTTTTT. Amino acids: CASSPLLGGGQATNEKLFF.